Sequencing of this T cell receptor beta chain was carried out in a study of cytomegalovirus exposure and HLA in healthy donors. PCR involved 60 Vbeta and 13 Jbeta primers. Here immunoSEQ multiplex PCR was the method, and the copy in TCRdb shows in-frame clones only, minus some. The sample carries about 180,000 clones, 80% to 90% recorded once. The CDR3 sequence is 12 residues long. CDR1 and CDR2 from the germline V gene are SGHDT and YYEEEE. The V end lost 0 bases, the J end lost 13 bases, and 8 bases lay between the germline ends. Study conclusions and caveats: In a later analysis, at a false discovery rate of 0.05, 15,000 to 20,000 TCR beta sequences matched HLA alleles. Looking again later, the authors saw that most CMV-associated TCR beta chains seemed HLA-restricted. 150 to 200 TCR beta chains were listed as cytomegalovirus-associated.

Notes on this clone: Antigen: not known.

The chain links TRBV5-6 to TRBJ1-6; D is ambiguous. The sample taken for sequencing was PBMCs. The source is a girl aged 2-10 years in good health and CMV-seropositive. The CDR3 reads CASSLEGGPLHF. As DNA, the CDR3 is TGTGCCAGCAGCTTGGAGGGAGGGCCCCTCCACTTT.